These 3 T cell receptor beta chains came from one sample sequenced in a study of cytomegalovirus exposure and HLA in healthy donors. The PCR used 60 Vbeta and 13 Jbeta primers. TCRdb keeps only in-frame clones here, not all; method: immunoSEQ multiplex PCR. Among hundreds of thousands of clones, 75% to 80% were seen once, and the ten largest hold about 2%. Input material: PBMCs. Every receptor here comes from a male donor in good health and CMV-seronegative.

The chain links TRBV30 to TRBJ1-5; D ambiguous. CDR1 is GTSNPN and CDR2 is SVGIG in the germline V gene (reference sequence). The CDR3 totals 16 residues. V lost 0 bases to trimming and J lost 0 bases, with 12 bases between them. The CDR3 reads CAWSVRGGYSNQPQHF. Here the CDR3 DNA reads TGTGCCTGGAGTGTACGGGGTGGGTATAGCAATCAGCCCCAGCATTTT.

This chain connects TRBV28 to TRBJ1-5, with 12 positions matching TRBD1. CDR1 is MDHEN, CDR2 SYDVKM, per germline. Unmatched junction bases numbered 5, after V lost 1 base and J lost 7 bases. The CDR3 spans 16 residues. CDR3 sequence (DNA): TGTGCCAGCAGTTTATTGGGACAGGGGGCTGAACAGCCCCAGCATTTT. Translation gives CASSLLGQGAEQPQHF.

The chain employs TRBV4-2 and TRBJ2-3, with 12 bases that match TRBD2. Germline CDR1 reads LGHNA; CDR2 reads YNFKEQ. The CDR3 extends over 20 amino acids. J gave up 3 bases and V 0 bases, and 13 bases lay outside the gene matches. The CDR3 DNA sequence: TGTGCCAGCAGCCAAGATCATGGCCTAGCGGGAGGGCCTTCGACAGATACGCAGTATTTT. This translates into CASSQDHGLAGGPSTDTQYF.